This TCR beta chain was captured in a study of blood T cell repertoires in COVID-19. Study-level information: Researchers got acute and convalescent COVID-19 samples from the United States, Italy and Spain. From T cells, B-cell-depleted T cells, or PBMCs came the material, which was cDNA or gDNA.

In the authors' workflow: How many nucleated cells were present was estimated from reference gene primer amplification. Repertoires were generated with immunoSEQ multiplex PCR, while TCRdb's copy carries only in-frame clones and drops some. V and J calls and clone size follow that table, whereas D and trimming were derived from the DNA. The sample contains 130,000 or so clones, approximately 80% of which appear only once. Trimming cost V 5 bases and J 5 bases, with 9 bases left between them. Germline values: CDR1 LNHDA, CDR2 SQIVND (reference sequence). This CDR3 spans 13 amino acids. The receptor comes from a human donor in a cohort sampled during active COVID-19. The V call is TRBV19, the J call TRBJ1-4, with unresolved D. The sample was peripheral blood. In DNA, the CDR3 is TGTGCCAGTAGTTGGGCACCAAATGAAAAACTGTTTTTT. Amino acid sequence: CASSWAPNEKLFF.